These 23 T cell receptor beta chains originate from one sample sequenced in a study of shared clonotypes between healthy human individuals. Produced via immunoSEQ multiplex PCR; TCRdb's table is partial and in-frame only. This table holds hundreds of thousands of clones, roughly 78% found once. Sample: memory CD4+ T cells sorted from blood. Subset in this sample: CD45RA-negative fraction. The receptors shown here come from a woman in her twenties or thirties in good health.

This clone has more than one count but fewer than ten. This CDR3 is CSVATNEKLFF. The CDR3, as DNA: TGCAGCGTTGCAACTAATGAAAAACTGTTTTTT. The J gene is TRBJ1-4, the V gene TRBV29-1; no firm D call. Germline assignment: CDR1 SQVTM and CDR2 ANQGSEA. Deletions cut 4 bases from V and 0 bases from J, with 0 bases between. The CDR3 has 11 residues.

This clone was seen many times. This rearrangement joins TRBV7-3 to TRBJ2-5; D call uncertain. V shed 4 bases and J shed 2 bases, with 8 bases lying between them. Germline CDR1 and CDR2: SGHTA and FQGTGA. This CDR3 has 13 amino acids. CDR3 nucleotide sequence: TGTGCCAGCAGCTCGAACCTTCAAGAGACCCAGTACTTC. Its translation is CASSSNLQETQYF.

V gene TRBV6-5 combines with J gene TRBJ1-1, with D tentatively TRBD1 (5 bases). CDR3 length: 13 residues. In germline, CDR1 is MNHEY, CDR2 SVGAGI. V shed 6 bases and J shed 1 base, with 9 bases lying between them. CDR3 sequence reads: CASRDNSNTEAFF. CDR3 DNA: TGTGCCAGCAGGGACAATTCGAACACTGAAGCTTTCTTT.

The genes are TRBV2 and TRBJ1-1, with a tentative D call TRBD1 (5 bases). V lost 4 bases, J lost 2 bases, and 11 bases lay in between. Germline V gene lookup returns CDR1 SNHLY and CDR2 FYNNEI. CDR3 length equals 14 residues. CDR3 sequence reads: CASSVQGGNTEAFF. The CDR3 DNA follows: TGTGCCAGCAGTGTCCAGGGAGGAAACACTGAAGCTTTCTTT. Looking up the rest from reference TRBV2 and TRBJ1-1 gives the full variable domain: EPEVTQTPSHQVTQMGQEVILRCVPISNHLYFYWYRQILGQKVEFLVSFYNNEISEKSEIFDDQFSVERPDGSNFTLKIRSTKLEDSAMYFCASSVQGGNTEAFFGQGTRLTVV.

CDR3 DNA sequence: TGTGCCAGCAGCTTGATCGGCGGGGGCTATGGCTACACCTTC. This translates into CASSLIGGGYGYTF. This chain links TRBV5-4 with TRBJ1-2; a possible D gene is TRBD1 (5 bases). V gave up 1 base and J gave up 4 bases, with 11 bases separating them. Per germline, CDR1 SGHNT and CDR2 YYREEE (reference sequence). This CDR3 is 14 amino acids long.

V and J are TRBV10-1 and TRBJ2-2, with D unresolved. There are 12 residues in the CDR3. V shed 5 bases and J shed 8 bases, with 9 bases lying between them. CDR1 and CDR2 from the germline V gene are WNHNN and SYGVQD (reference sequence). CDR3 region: CASSTATGELFF. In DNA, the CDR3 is TGCGCCAGCAGTACTGCAACGGGGGAGCTGTTTTTT.

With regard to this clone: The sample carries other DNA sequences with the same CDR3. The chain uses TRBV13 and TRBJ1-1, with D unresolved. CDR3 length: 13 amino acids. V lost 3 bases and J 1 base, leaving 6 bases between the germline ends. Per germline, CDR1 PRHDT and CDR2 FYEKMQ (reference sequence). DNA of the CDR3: TGTGCCAGCAGCTTCCGGCCGAACACTGAAGCTTTCTTT. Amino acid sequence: CASSFRPNTEAFF.

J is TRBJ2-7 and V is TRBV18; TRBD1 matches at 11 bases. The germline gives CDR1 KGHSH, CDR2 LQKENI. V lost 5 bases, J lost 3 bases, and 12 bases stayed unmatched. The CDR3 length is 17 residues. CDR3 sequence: CASSSPGQGDRDYEQYF. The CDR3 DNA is TGTGCCAGCTCATCCCCGGGACAGGGGGATAGGGACTACGAGCAGTACTTC.

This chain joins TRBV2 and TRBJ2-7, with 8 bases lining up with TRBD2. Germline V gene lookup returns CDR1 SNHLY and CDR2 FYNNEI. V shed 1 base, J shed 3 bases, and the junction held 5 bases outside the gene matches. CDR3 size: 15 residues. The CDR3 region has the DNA TGTGCCAGCAGTGAAGGGGGACTAGGCTACTACGAGCAGTACTTC. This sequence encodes CASSEGGLGYYEQYF.

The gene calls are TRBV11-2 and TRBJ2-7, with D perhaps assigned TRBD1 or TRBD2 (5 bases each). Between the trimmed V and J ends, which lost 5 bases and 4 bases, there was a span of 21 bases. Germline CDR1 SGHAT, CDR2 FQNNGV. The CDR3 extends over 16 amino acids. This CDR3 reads CASSPGTGAQFYEQYF. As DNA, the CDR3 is TGTGCCAGCAGCCCCGGAACCGGGGCGCAATTTTACGAGCAGTACTTC.

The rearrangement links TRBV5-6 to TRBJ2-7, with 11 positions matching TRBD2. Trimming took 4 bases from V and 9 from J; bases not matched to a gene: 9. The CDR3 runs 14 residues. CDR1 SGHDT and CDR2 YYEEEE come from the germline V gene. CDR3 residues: CASSVSGRAPGQYF. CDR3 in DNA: TGTGCCAGCAGCGTTAGCGGGAGGGCCCCCGGGCAGTACTTC.

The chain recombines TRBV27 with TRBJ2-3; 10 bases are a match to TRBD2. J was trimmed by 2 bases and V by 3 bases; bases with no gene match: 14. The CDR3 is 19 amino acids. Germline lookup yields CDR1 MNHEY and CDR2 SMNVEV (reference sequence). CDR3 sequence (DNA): TGTGCCAGCAGTTTCGAGGGGAGCTTAGCGGGAGGATACACAGATACGCAGTATTTT. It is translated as CASSFEGSLAGGYTDTQYF.

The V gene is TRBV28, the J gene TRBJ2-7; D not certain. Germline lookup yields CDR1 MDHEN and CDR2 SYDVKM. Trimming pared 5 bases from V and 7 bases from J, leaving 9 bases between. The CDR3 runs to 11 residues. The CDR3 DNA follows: TGTGCCAGCAGTCGTGGTGGTGAGCAGTACTTC. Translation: CASSRGGEQYF.

The CDR3 region has the DNA TGTGCCAGCAGCAAAGACTCGGTTACCTACGAGCAGTACTTC. Protein: CASSKDSVTYEQYF. The chain links TRBV21-1 to TRBJ2-7; the DNA was not compared with TRBD2, the D call given in the table. TRBV21-1 is a pseudogene segment. The CDR3 has 14 residues.

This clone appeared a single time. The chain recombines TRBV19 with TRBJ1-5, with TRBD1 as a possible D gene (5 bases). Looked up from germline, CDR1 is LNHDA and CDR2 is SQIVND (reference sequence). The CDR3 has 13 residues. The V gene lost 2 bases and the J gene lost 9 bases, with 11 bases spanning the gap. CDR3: CASSITGVGPQHF. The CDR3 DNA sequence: TGTGCCAGTAGTATAACAGGAGTTGGGCCCCAGCATTTT.

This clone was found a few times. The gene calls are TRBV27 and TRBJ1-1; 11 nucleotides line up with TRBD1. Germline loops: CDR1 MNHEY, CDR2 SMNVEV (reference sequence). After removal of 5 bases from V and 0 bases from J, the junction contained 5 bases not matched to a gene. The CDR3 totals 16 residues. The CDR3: CASSPRTGGLNTEAFF. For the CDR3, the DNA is TGTGCCAGCAGTCCACGGACAGGGGGCCTGAACACTGAAGCTTTCTTT.

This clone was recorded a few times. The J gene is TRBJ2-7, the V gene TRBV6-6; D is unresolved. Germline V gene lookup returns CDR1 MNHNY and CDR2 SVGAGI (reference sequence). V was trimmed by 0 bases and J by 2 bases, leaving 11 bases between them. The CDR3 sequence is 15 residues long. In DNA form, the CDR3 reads TGTGCCAGCAGTTACTCCCGTGATCCCCCCTACGAGCAGTACTTC. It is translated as CASSYSRDPPYEQYF.

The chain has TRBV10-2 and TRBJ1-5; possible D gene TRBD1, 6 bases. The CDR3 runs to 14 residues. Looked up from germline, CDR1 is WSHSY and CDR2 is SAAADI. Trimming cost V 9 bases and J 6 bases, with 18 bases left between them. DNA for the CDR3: TGCGCCAGTCATTGGGGGGGCACGGGTCAGCCCCAGCATTTT. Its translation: CASHWGGTGQPQHF.

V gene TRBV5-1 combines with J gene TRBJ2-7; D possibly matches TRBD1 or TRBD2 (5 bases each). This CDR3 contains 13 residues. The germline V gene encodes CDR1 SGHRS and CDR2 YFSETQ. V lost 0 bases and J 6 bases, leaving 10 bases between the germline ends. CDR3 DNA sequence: TGCGCCAGCAGCTTGGGAAGGGACGGCGAGCAGTACTTC. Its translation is CASSLGRDGEQYF.

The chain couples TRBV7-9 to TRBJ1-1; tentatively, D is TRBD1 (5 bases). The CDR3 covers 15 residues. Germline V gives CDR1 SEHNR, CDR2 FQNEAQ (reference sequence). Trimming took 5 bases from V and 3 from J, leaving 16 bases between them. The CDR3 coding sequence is TGTGCCAGCAGCCAACTAATGCAGGGCGACACTGAAGCTTTCTTT. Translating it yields CASSQLMQGDTEAFF. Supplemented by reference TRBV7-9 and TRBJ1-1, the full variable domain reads DTGVSQNPRHKITKRGQNVTFRCDPISEHNRLYWYRQTLGQGPEFLTYFQNEAQLEKSRLLSDRFSAERPKGSFSTLEIQRTEQGDSAMYLCASSQLMQGDTEAFFGQGTRLTVV.

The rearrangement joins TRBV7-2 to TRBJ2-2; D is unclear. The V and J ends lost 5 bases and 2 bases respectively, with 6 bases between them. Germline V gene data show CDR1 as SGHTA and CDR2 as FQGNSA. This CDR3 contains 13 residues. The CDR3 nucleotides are TGTGCCAGCAGCGCTATCAACACCGGGGAGCTGTTTTTT. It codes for CASSAINTGELFF.

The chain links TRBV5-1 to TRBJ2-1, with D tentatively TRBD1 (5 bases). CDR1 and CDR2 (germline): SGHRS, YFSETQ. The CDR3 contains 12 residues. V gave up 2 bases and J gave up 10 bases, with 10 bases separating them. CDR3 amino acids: CASSFRAGEQFF. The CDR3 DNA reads TGCGCCAGCAGCTTCAGGGCAGGGGAGCAGTTCTTC. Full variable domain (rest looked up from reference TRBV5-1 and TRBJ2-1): KAGVTQTPRYLIKTRGQQVTLSCSPISGHRSVSWYQQTPGQGLQFLFEYFSETQRNKGNFPGRFSGRQFSNSRSEMNVSTLELGDSALYLCASSFRAGEQFFGPGTRLTVL.

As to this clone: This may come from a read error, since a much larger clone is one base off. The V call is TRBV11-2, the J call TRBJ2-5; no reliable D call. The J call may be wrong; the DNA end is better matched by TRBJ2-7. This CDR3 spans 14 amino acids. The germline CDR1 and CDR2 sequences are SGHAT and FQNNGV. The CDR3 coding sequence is TGTGCCAGCAGCCCTCAGCGCGACTCCTACGAGCAGTACTTC. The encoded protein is CASSPQRDSYEQYF.